This T cell receptor beta chain was recovered during a study of blood T cells in healthy people across ages. Study-wide results and caveats: It was found that TCR beta diversity correlated strongly with the percentage of naive T cells. For the donors, CMV status was unknown and possibly confounded expanded clonotype changes.

It was with a sample-barcoded 5' primer and a J-beta primer mix that a second PCR of about 6 to 12 cycles was run. TCRdb re-derived calls from the 5' RACE reads in MiXCR, one entry per CDR3 protein. The table lists about 1,500,000 distinct CDR3 sequences, around 39% of them singletons, with roughly 7.9% in the top ten. No fewer than 6 million PBMCs went into each sample. This clonotype has a handful of counts. Antigen: not known. Sequenced material: blood. The TCR originated in a woman in her late teens or twenties in good health.

For the CDR3, the DNA is TGTGCCAGCAGCCAAGGAGCCCACATCGCAACTAATGAAAAACTGTTTTTT. Translation gives CASSQGAHIATNEKLFF. This chain joins TRBV3-1 and TRBJ1-4; D gene unclear. Germline assignment: CDR1 LGHDT and CDR2 YNNKEL (reference sequence). V was pared by 1 base and J by 0 bases, with 12 bases between. The CDR3 sequence is 17 residues long.